These T cell receptor beta chains were read from a single sample in a study of blood T cell repertoires in COVID-19. Repertoires were generated with immunoSEQ multiplex PCR, while TCRdb's copy carries only in-frame clones and drops some. The sample consists of under 45,000 clones, around 83% of them appearing once. Input material: peripheral blood. These receptors originate from an elderly woman with active or convalescent COVID-19. Both conserved end residues are part of each CDR3. The D gene is left open where the match is weak. The listing skips clone size in some rows; elsewhere it reads once, few, many or a size class.

d_gene: TRBD2; j_gene: TRBJ2-2; v_gene: TRBV10-1; abundance: few; CDR3nt: TGCGCCAGCAATAGCGGGAGCGGTGCGACCGGGGAGCTGTTTTTT; CDR3aa: CASNSGSGATGELFF
d_gene: -; j_gene: TRBJ1-1; v_gene: TRBV6-5; abundance: -; CDR3nt: TGTGCCAGCGGGGAGACAGGCCTAGTTAGGGAAGCTTTCTTT; CDR3aa: CASGETGLVREAFF
d_gene: -; j_gene: TRBJ2-1; v_gene: TRBV5-4; abundance: -; CDR3nt: TGTGCCAGCAGCTTAAAGGACATCCACAATGAGCAGTTCTTC; CDR3aa: CASSLKDIHNEQFF
d_gene: -; j_gene: TRBJ2-1; v_gene: TRBV6-2/TRBV6-3; abundance: -; CDR3nt: TGTGCCAGCAGTTACTCGAGGGGGAAGGGCTACAATGAGCAGTTCTTC; CDR3aa: CASSYSRGKGYNEQFF
d_gene: -; j_gene: TRBJ1-2; v_gene: TRBV4-3; abundance: once; CDR3nt: TGCGCCAGCAGCCAAGTTCCCAGTCGGGACTATGGCTACACCTTC; CDR3aa: CASSQVPSRDYGYTF
d_gene: TRBD2; j_gene: TRBJ2-1; v_gene: TRBV5-4; abundance: -; CDR3nt: TGTGCCAGCCAGGCTAGCGGGACCAATGAGCAGTTCTTC; CDR3aa: CASQASGTNEQFF
d_gene: TRBD1; j_gene: TRBJ1-4; v_gene: TRBV14; abundance: -; CDR3nt: TGTGCCAGCAGCCAAGATCCAGCAGGGGGTTACGGTGAAAAACTGTTTTTT; CDR3aa: CASSQDPAGGYGEKLFF
d_gene: TRBD2; j_gene: TRBJ2-7; v_gene: TRBV28; abundance: once; CDR3nt: TGTGCCAGCAGTCTGGGACTAGCGGGACCAGTCTACGAGCAGTACTTC; CDR3aa: CASSLGLAGPVYEQYF
d_gene: -; j_gene: TRBJ2-7; v_gene: TRBV7-2; abundance: once; CDR3nt: TGTGCCAGCAGCTTAGCGGTAGGAGACTACGAGCAGTACTTC; CDR3aa: CASSLAVGDYEQYF
d_gene: -; j_gene: TRBJ1-2; v_gene: TRBV20-1; abundance: once; CDR3nt: TGCAGTGCTGTAGGGACTTATGGCTACACCTTC; CDR3aa: CSAVGTYGYTF
d_gene: -; j_gene: TRBJ2-1; v_gene: TRBV10-1; abundance: -; CDR3nt: TGCGCCAGCAGTGAGGGCCGGGTAGCCGGTGAGCAGTTCTTC; CDR3aa: CASSEGRVAGEQFF
d_gene: -; j_gene: TRBJ1-3; v_gene: TRBV11-2; abundance: -; CDR3nt: TGTGCCAGCAGCTTAGGCGACAGTTCTGGAAACACCATATATTTT; CDR3aa: CASSLGDSSGNTIYF
d_gene: -; j_gene: TRBJ2-7; v_gene: TRBV3-1/TRBV3-2; abundance: -; CDR3nt: TGTGCCAGCAGCCAAGACGGGGGATCCCTAAAACACGAGCAGTACTTC; CDR3aa: CASSQDGGSLKHEQYF
d_gene: TRBD1; j_gene: TRBJ2-2; v_gene: TRBV20-1; abundance: -; CDR3nt: TGCAGTGCGGACAGGGCCGGGGAGCTGTTTTTT; CDR3aa: CSADRAGELFF
d_gene: -; j_gene: TRBJ1-1; v_gene: TRBV3-1/TRBV3-2; abundance: -; CDR3nt: TGTGCCAGCAGCCAGGAGGGGATTGAAGCTTTCTTT; CDR3aa: CASSQEGIEAFF
d_gene: TRBD2; j_gene: TRBJ2-2; v_gene: TRBV7-6; abundance: -; CDR3nt: TGTGCCAGCAGCTTCAGGGAACTAGCGGGATGGAGCACCGGGGAGCTGTTTTTT; CDR3aa: CASSFRELAGWSTGELFF
d_gene: -; j_gene: TRBJ1-2; v_gene: TRBV4-1; abundance: -; CDR3nt: TGCGCCAGCAGCCAATCGGGGAACAATGGCTACACCTTC; CDR3aa: CASSQSGNNGYTF
d_gene: TRBD1; j_gene: TRBJ1-5; v_gene: TRBV4-1; abundance: -; CDR3nt: TGCGCCAGCAGCCTATCTGGACAGGGGAATCAGCCCCAGCATTTT; CDR3aa: CASSLSGQGNQPQHF
d_gene: -; j_gene: TRBJ1-2; v_gene: TRBV6-5; abundance: once; CDR3nt: TGTGCCAGCAGTTCGAACTATGGCTACACCTTC; CDR3aa: CASSSNYGYTF
d_gene: -; j_gene: TRBJ1-1; v_gene: TRBV28; abundance: -; CDR3nt: TGTGCCAGCAGTTTTGGGGGGATGAACACTGAAGCTTTCTTT; CDR3aa: CASSFGGMNTEAFF
d_gene: -; j_gene: TRBJ2-7; v_gene: TRBV18; abundance: -; CDR3nt: TGTGCCAGCTCACCCCGGGGTAGCTCCTACGAGCAGTACTTC; CDR3aa: CASSPRGSSYEQYF
d_gene: -; j_gene: TRBJ1-2; v_gene: TRBV18; abundance: -; CDR3nt: TGTGCCAGCTCACCACCGTCGGCAGGGAACCATGGCTACACCTTC; CDR3aa: CASSPPSAGNHGYTF
d_gene: TRBD1; j_gene: TRBJ1-5; v_gene: TRBV2; abundance: -; CDR3nt: TGTGCCAGCAGTACTACAGGGGGCAATCAGCCCCAGCATTTT; CDR3aa: CASSTTGGNQPQHF
d_gene: -; j_gene: TRBJ1-4; v_gene: TRBV9; abundance: -; CDR3nt: TGTGCCAGCAGCCAAACATGGGCCAGGGAAAAACTGTTTTTT; CDR3aa: CASSQTWAREKLFF
d_gene: -; j_gene: TRBJ2-7; v_gene: TRBV27; abundance: few; CDR3nt: TGTGCCAGCAGTTCCGGGACTCTCTCCTACGAGCAGTACTTC; CDR3aa: CASSSGTLSYEQYF
d_gene: -; j_gene: TRBJ2-1; v_gene: TRBV25-1; abundance: -; CDR3nt: TGTGCCAGCAGTGAAGGCGGGCTAACCTACAATGAGCAGTTCTTC; CDR3aa: CASSEGGLTYNEQFF
d_gene: TRBD2; j_gene: TRBJ2-1; v_gene: TRBV28; abundance: -; CDR3nt: TGTGCCAGCAGTCACGAGCGGGAGTTGCGCAATGAGCAGTTCTTC; CDR3aa: CASSHERELRNEQFF
d_gene: -; j_gene: TRBJ2-2; v_gene: TRBV5-1; abundance: -; CDR3nt: TGCGCCAGCAGCTCGACAGCCGCGAACACCGGGGAGCTGTTTTTT; CDR3aa: CASSSTAANTGELFF
d_gene: -; j_gene: TRBJ2-2; v_gene: TRBV7-9; abundance: -; CDR3nt: TGTGCCAGCAGCTTGGGGGGCACCGGGGAGCTGTTTTTT; CDR3aa: CASSLGGTGELFF
d_gene: TRBD1; j_gene: TRBJ1-4; v_gene: TRBV27; abundance: -; CDR3nt: TGTGCCAGCAGCCGTGATTTCAGGACAGGGAGCGAAAAACTGTTTTTT; CDR3aa: CASSRDFRTGSEKLFF
d_gene: TRBD1; j_gene: TRBJ2-7; v_gene: TRBV28; abundance: -; CDR3nt: TGTGCCAGCAGTTTTTACGGACAGGGTCTCGGGCAGTACTTC; CDR3aa: CASSFYGQGLGQYF
d_gene: TRBD1; j_gene: TRBJ2-2; v_gene: TRBV5-1; abundance: -; CDR3nt: TGCGCCAGCAGCCGCGGGACAGGGGGCACCGGGGAGCTGTTTTTT; CDR3aa: CASSRGTGGTGELFF
d_gene: -; j_gene: TRBJ1-3; v_gene: TRBV5-1; abundance: -; CDR3nt: TGCGCCAGCAGCTTGGGACAGGCAGCTGGAAACACCATATATTTT; CDR3aa: CASSLGQAAGNTIYF
d_gene: -; j_gene: TRBJ2-3; v_gene: TRBV7-8; abundance: -; CDR3nt: TGTGCCACCTCGCAGGGAAACACAGATACGCAGTATTTT; CDR3aa: CATSQGNTDTQYF
d_gene: -; j_gene: TRBJ2-2; v_gene: TRBV27; abundance: once; CDR3nt: TGTGCCAGCAGTTTATCGACGGGGTGGGGGGTGTTGTCGAACACCGGGGAGCTGTTTTTT; CDR3aa: CASSLSTGWGVLSNTGELFF
d_gene: TRBD1; j_gene: TRBJ1-2; v_gene: TRBV27; abundance: -; CDR3nt: TGTGCCAGCAGTCACCGACAGGGTTCAGTCTATGGCTACACCTTC; CDR3aa: CASSHRQGSVYGYTF
d_gene: -; j_gene: TRBJ2-4; v_gene: TRBV19; abundance: -; CDR3nt: TGTGCCAGTAGTACGACCGGGACAACCGCCAAAAACATTCAGTACTTC; CDR3aa: CASSTTGTTAKNIQYF
d_gene: -; j_gene: TRBJ1-5; v_gene: TRBV6-5; abundance: -; CDR3nt: TGTGCCAGCAGCGCAGAAACAGGGAATCAGCCCCAGCATTTT; CDR3aa: CASSAETGNQPQHF